This T cell receptor beta chain was retrieved from a study of T cell repertoires in ileal Crohn's disease. The overall study: Thiopurines (approximately 10) or anti-TNF agents (roughly 17) were given postoperatively to about half. At postoperative colonoscopy, neoterminal ileum biopsies were taken as M6.

Regarding time point: neoterminal ileum biopsy at postoperative endoscopy, about 6 months after surgery. Method: immunoSEQ multiplex PCR; TCRdb's copy keeps in-frame clones and lacks some. This table has roughly 4,400 clones, around four fifths appearing once. The CDR3 totals 17 residues. The germline V gene encodes CDR1 LGHNT and CDR2 FRNRAP. V lost 6 bases to trimming and J lost 3 bases; unmatched junction nucleotides: 7. This receptor was identified in an adult with Crohn's disease. Input material: ileal tissue. The genes are TRBV12-5 and TRBJ2-1, with 14 bases lining up with TRBD2. CDR3 DNA: TGTGCTAGTGGGCTGGGGACTAGCGGGAGTTTCTACAATGAGCAGTTCTTC. Amino acid sequence: CASGLGTSGSFYNEQFF.